The 16 T cell receptor beta chains below come from one sample, sequenced in a study of type 1 regulatory T cells (dated by TCRdb to the early 2020s). No antigen has been identified for these receptors. TCRdb records Illumina MiSeq as the sequencer. TCRdb applied fastp at Q25 and MiXCR to the public reads, then kept only in-frame beta chains. Each record represents a unique CDR3 protein, reported with the most common genes and DNA among its rows. The sample table lists 20,000 or so distinct CDR3 sequences, about 45% of them with a count of one. The ten biggest clones cover under 5% of the sample. The sequencing input was cultured T cells, either the whole culture or a sorted T cell fraction (not recorded which). These TCRs come from a human donor in good health.

This clonotype showed up many times. This sequence joins TRBV25-1 and TRBJ2-6; no definite D call. CDR1 and CDR2 from the germline V gene are MGHDK and SYGVNS. The CDR3 has 15 residues. Deletions cut 6 bases from V and 0 bases from J, with 9 bases between. The CDR3 loop reads CASSDPHSGANVLTF. CDR3 sequence (DNA): TGTGCCAGCAGCGACCCCCACTCTGGGGCCAACGTCCTGACTTTC.

The chain employs TRBV6-5 and TRBJ1-1, with D unclear. V was pared by 7 bases and J by 1 base, with 10 bases between. The length of the CDR3 is 13 residues. The V gene's germline CDR1 is MNHEY and CDR2 SVGAGI. The CDR3 DNA is TGTGCCAGCAAGGCCTCCGCGAACACTGAAGCTTTCTTT. Protein: CASKASANTEAFF.

Only one count was recorded for this clonotype. The V call is TRBV6-1, the J call TRBJ1-6; D might be TRBD1 (5 bases). The CDR3 loop spans 16 amino acids. Trimming removed 6 bases from V and 9 bases from J, with 21 bases in between. CDR1 is MNHNS and CDR2 is SASEGT in the germline V gene. The CDR3: CASRDKGFQSFSPLHF. The DNA for the CDR3 is TGTGCCAGCAGGGACAAGGGGTTTCAAAGTTTTTCACCCCTCCACTTT.

At least ten counts were recorded for this clonotype. J is TRBJ1-1 and V is TRBV29-1; D uncertain. The CDR3 loop spans 14 amino acids. Trimming removed 0 bases at V and 6 bases at J, with 14 bases between. Germline lookup yields CDR1 SQVTM and CDR2 ANQGSEA. The CDR3 DNA follows: TGCAGCGTTGAAGATCTTTCCCGGGGATCTGAAGCTTTCTTT. This sequence encodes CSVEDLSRGSEAFF. The full variable domain, rest sourced from reference TRBV29-1 and TRBJ1-1, is SAVISQKPSRDICQRGTSLTIQCQVDSQVTMMFWYRQQPGQSLTLIATANQGSEATYESGFVIDKFPISRPNLTFSTLTVSNMSPEDSSIYLCSVEDLSRGSEAFFGQGTRLTVV.

This clonotype is judged medium-sized. The chain links TRBV6-5 to TRBJ1-1; TRBD1 aligns across 10 bases. CDR3 length: 14 amino acids. CDR1 is MNHEY, CDR2 SVGAGI, per germline. Trimming at V came to 5 bases and at J to 4 bases, leaving 4 bases not matched to a gene. CDR3 amino acids: CASSSRDRGTEAFF. The CDR3 bases are TGTGCCAGCAGTAGCCGGGACAGGGGCACTGAAGCTTTCTTT.

This clonotype was counted a few times. The CDR3 bases are TGTGCCAGCAGCGCCCGGACAGGGGGTGGTTTCACTGAAGCTTTCTTT. It encodes CASSARTGGGFTEAFF. The chain is built from TRBV7-2 and TRBJ1-1; 10 bases are shared with TRBD1. The CDR3 has 16 residues. V shed 5 bases, J shed 4 bases, and the junction held 10 bases outside the gene matches. Germline loops: CDR1 SGHTA, CDR2 FQGNSA.

The chain is built from TRBV6-5 and TRBJ2-7; a weak D match, TRBD2 (5 bases). From germline, CDR1 is MNHEY and CDR2 SVGAGI. Trimming pared 3 bases from V and 0 bases from J, leaving 12 bases between. The CDR3 length is 15 residues. In DNA form, the CDR3 reads TGTGCCAGCAGTTATCTCCCTGGGAGCTCCTACGAGCAGTACTTC. It codes for CASSYLPGSSYEQYF.

The chain links TRBV18 to TRBJ1-5, with 7 bases identical to TRBD1. The CDR3 length is 17 residues. From germline, CDR1 is KGHSH and CDR2 LQKENI. Trimming took 4 bases from V and 0 from J; bases not matched to a gene: 9. CDR3 DNA sequence: TGTGCCAGCTCACAAGCAGGGGGTACTTATAGCAATCAGCCCCAGCATTTT. This translates into CASSQAGGTYSNQPQHF.

In its sample, this clonotype was seen a few times. J is TRBJ1-1 and V is TRBV5-1; D gene uncertain. V dropped 1 base and J dropped 0 bases, with 16 bases sitting between them. CDR3 size: 17 residues. The germline V gene has CDR1 SGHRS and CDR2 YFSETQ. The CDR3 DNA is TGCGCCAGCAGCTTGTTGGGGAAAGACGGACTGAACACTGAAGCTTTCTTT. As protein: CASSLLGKDGLNTEAFF.

This clonotype has a handful of counts. The V call is TRBV5-1, the J call TRBJ2-7; D call uncertain. The CDR3 is 11 residues long. The V and J ends lost 4 bases and 3 bases respectively, with 5 bases between them. In germline, CDR1 is SGHRS, CDR2 YFSETQ. The CDR3 sequence is CASSLGYEQYF. The CDR3 nucleotides are TGCGCCAGCAGCCTGGGCTACGAGCAGTACTTC.

This clonotype was observed a few times. The V and J genes are TRBV20-1 and TRBJ1-4; 10 bases fit TRBD1. Trimming took 0 bases from V and 11 from J; bases not matched to a gene: 9. Germline CDR1 and CDR2: DFQATT and SNEGSKA (reference sequence). The CDR3 is 15 residues long. CDR3 amino acids: CSARESGTGVGKLFF. Here the CDR3 DNA reads TGCAGTGCTAGAGAGTCCGGGACAGGGGTGGGGAAACTGTTTTTT.

The genes are TRBV10-3 and TRBJ1-2; 7 bases match TRBD1. V was clipped by 7 bases and J by 2 bases; unmatched bases: 10. The CDR3 length is 15 residues. The germline gives CDR1 ENHRY, CDR2 SYGVKD. CDR3 sequence: CAIKPAGTANYGYTF. CDR3 DNA sequence: TGTGCCATCAAACCTGCAGGGACAGCAAACTATGGCTACACCTTC.

By its share, this clonotype is medium-sized. The chain links TRBV12-3 or TRBV12-4 to TRBJ2-7, with TRBD1 matching 7 bases. V was clipped by 5 bases and J by 2 bases; unmatched bases: 3. CDR3 length: 13 residues. The CDR3 sequence: CASSRGQTYEQYF. Written as DNA, the CDR3 is TGTGCCAGCAGTAGGGGACAGACCTACGAGCAGTACTTC.

This clonotype was observed once. J is TRBJ2-6 and V is TRBV6-2 or TRBV6-3; D is possibly TRBD1 or TRBD2 (5 bases each). Between the trimmed V and J ends, which lost 6 bases and 0 bases, there was a span of 18 bases. Germline V gene data show CDR1 as MNHEY and CDR2 as SVGEGT. This CDR3 is built from 18 residues. This CDR3 is CASSYPGQANSGANVLTF. The DNA of the CDR3 is TGTGCCAGCAGCTACCCGGGGCAGGCCAACTCTGGGGCCAACGTCCTGACTTTC.

The rearrangement joins TRBV12-3 or TRBV12-4 to TRBJ1-4, with D possibly TRBD1 on 6 matching bases. The CDR3 runs to 13 residues. The V and J ends lost 5 bases and 8 bases respectively, with 12 bases between them. CDR3 sequence: CASSQTGSEKLFF. CDR3 nucleotides: TGTGCCAGCAGTCAAACAGGGTCCGAAAAACTGTTTTTT.

The gene calls are TRBV7-2 and TRBJ2-7; weak D call: TRBD1 (5 bases). The CDR3 loop spans 13 amino acids. Trimming cost V 4 bases and J 3 bases, with 10 bases left between them. Germline loops: CDR1 SGHTA, CDR2 FQGNSA. The CDR3 reads CASSSGQHYEQYF. The DNA of the CDR3 is TGTGCCAGCAGCTCCGGACAACACTACGAGCAGTACTTC.